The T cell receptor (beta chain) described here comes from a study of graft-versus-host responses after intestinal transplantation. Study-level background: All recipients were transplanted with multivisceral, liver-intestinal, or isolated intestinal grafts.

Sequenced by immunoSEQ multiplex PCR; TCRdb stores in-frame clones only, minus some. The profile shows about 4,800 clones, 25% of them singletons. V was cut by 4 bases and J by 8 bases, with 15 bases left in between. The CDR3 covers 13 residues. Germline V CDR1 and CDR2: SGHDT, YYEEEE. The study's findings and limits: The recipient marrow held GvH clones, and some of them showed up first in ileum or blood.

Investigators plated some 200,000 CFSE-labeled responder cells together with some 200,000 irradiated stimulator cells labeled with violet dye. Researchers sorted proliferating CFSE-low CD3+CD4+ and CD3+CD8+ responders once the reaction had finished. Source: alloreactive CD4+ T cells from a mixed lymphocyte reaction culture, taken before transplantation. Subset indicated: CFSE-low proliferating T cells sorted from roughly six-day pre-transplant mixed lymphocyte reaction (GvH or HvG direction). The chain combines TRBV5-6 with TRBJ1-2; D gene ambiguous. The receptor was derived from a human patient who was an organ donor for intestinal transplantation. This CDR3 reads CASSPADGRGYTF. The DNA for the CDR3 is TGTGCCAGCAGCCCCGCGGACGGGAGGGGCTACACCTTC. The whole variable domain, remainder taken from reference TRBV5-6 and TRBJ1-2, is DAGVTQSPTHLIKTRGQQVTLRCSPKSGHDTVSWYQQALGQGPQFIFQYYEEEERQRGNFPDRFSGHQFPNYSSELNVNALLLGDSALYLCASSPADGRGYTFGSGTRLTVV.